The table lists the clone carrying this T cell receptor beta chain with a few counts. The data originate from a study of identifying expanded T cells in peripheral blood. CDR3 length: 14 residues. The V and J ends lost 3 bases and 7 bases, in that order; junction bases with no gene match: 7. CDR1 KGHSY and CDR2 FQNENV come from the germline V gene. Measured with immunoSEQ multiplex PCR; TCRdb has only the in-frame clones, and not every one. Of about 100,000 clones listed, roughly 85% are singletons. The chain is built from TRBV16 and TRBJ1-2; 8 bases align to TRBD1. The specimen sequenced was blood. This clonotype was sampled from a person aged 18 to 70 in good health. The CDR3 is CASSHGQGLSGYTF. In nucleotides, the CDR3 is TGTGCCAGCAGCCATGGACAGGGACTTAGTGGCTACACCTTC.